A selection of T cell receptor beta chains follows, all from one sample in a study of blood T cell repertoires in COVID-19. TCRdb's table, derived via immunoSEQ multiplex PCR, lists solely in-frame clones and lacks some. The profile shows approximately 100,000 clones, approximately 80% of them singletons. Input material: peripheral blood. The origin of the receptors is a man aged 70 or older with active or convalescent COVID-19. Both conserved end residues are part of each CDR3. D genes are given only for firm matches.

cdr3_aa: CASRHRMGRSGELFF; v_call: TRBV7-8; d_call: NA
cdr3_aa: CASSLDSRAPYEQYF; v_call: TRBV5-8; d_call: NA
cdr3_aa: CASSPGQLGDTEAFF; v_call: TRBV5-1; d_call: NA
cdr3_aa: CASSTGTSRRADTQYF; v_call: TRBV11-1; d_call: TRBD2
cdr3_aa: CASNDRGWEETQYF; v_call: TRBV19; d_call: TRBD1
cdr3_aa: CASSVVFREETEAFF; v_call: TRBV4-2; d_call: NA
cdr3_aa: CASGFITGRYAEAFF; v_call: TRBV12-5; d_call: NA
cdr3_aa: CASSQGRVNTEAFF; v_call: TRBV3-1/TRBV3-2; d_call: NA
cdr3_aa: CASSGQGAGGELFF; v_call: TRBV19; d_call: TRBD1
cdr3_aa: CASRTGVGTYEQYF; v_call: TRBV5-6; d_call: TRBD1
cdr3_aa: CASSLDRAGNTIYF; v_call: TRBV7-8; d_call: TRBD1
cdr3_aa: CSAKPTGNTEAFF; v_call: TRBV29-1; d_call: NA
cdr3_aa: CASSDSTSGSYYEQYF; v_call: TRBV25-1; d_call: TRBD2
cdr3_aa: CASSLAGHRVGETQYF; v_call: TRBV5-1; d_call: NA
cdr3_aa: CASKDPGRGYEQYF; v_call: TRBV7-8; d_call: NA
cdr3_aa: CASRRGSGYGPSGANVLTF; v_call: TRBV27; d_call: NA
cdr3_aa: CASRTSGGLGELFF; v_call: TRBV5-1; d_call: TRBD2
cdr3_aa: CASSQGRYEQYF; v_call: TRBV7-9; d_call: NA
cdr3_aa: CATSRVRANTEAFF; v_call: TRBV15; d_call: NA
cdr3_aa: CASSPFSGGDQETQYF; v_call: TRBV4-2; d_call: TRBD2
cdr3_aa: CASKPSGGDTQYF; v_call: TRBV6-4; d_call: NA
cdr3_aa: CAWSVQQGVTEAFF; v_call: TRBV30; d_call: TRBD1
cdr3_aa: CASSAGQGEAFF; v_call: TRBV7-2; d_call: TRBD1
cdr3_aa: CASSPTGGGSYEQYF; v_call: TRBV19; d_call: TRBD1
cdr3_aa: CASSPSAGSTEAFF; v_call: TRBV18; d_call: NA
cdr3_aa: CASSPGQLLYGYTF; v_call: TRBV19; d_call: NA
cdr3_aa: CASSLRSGNYEQYF; v_call: TRBV11-2; d_call: NA
cdr3_aa: CASSLGGIRGNTIYF; v_call: TRBV7-8; d_call: NA
cdr3_aa: CAISQRGEDETQYF; v_call: TRBV10-3; d_call: TRBD2
cdr3_aa: CASSLDSFQTQYF; v_call: TRBV11-2; d_call: NA